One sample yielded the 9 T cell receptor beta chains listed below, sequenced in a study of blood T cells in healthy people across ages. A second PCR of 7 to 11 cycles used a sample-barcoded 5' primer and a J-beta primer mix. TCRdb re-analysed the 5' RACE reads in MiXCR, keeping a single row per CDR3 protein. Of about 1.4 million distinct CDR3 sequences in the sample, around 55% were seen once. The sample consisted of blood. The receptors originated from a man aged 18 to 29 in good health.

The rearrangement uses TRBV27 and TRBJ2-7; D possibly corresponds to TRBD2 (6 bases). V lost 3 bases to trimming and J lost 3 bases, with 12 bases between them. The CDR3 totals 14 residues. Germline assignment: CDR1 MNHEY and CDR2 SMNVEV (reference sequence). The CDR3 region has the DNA TGTGCCAGCAGTTTCGGGCGGGATCTCTACGAGCAGTACTTC. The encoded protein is CASSFGRDLYEQYF.

CDR3 protein: CAISESGWQGYSQPQHF. In DNA, the CDR3 is TGTGCCATCAGTGAGTCTGGTTGGCAGGGGTATAGTCAGCCCCAGCATTTT. This sequence joins TRBV10-3 and TRBJ1-5; TRBD1 might be the D (6 bases). The germline V gene has CDR1 ENHRY and CDR2 SYGVKD. V dropped 0 bases and J dropped 6 bases, with 18 bases sitting between them. The CDR3 consists of 17 residues.

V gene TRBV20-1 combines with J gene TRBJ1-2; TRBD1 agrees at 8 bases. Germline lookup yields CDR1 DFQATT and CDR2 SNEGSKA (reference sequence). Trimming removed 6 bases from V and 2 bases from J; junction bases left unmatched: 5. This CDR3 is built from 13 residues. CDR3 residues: CSARQGQNYGYTF. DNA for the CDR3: TGCAGTGCGAGACAGGGGCAGAACTATGGCTACACCTTC.

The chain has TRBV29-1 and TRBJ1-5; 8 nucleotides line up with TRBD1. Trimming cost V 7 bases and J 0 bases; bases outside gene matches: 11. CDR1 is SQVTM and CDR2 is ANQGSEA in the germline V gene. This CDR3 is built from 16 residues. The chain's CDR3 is CSEGQGAQYSNQPQHF. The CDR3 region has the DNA TGCAGCGAGGGTCAGGGGGCCCAATATAGCAATCAGCCCCAGCATTTT. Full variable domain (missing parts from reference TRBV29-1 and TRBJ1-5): SAVISQKPSRDICQRGTSLTIQCQVDSQVTMMFWYRQQPGQSLTLIATANQGSEATYESGFVIDKFPISRPNLTFSTLTVSNMSPEDSSIYLCSEGQGAQYSNQPQHFGDGTRLSIL.

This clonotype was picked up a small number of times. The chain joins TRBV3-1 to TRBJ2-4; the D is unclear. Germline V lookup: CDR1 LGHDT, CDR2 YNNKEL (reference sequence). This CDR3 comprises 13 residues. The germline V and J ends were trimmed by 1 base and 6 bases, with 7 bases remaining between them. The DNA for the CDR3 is TGTGCCAGCAGCCAAGTCGACGGAAACATTCAGTACTTC. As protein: CASSQVDGNIQYF.

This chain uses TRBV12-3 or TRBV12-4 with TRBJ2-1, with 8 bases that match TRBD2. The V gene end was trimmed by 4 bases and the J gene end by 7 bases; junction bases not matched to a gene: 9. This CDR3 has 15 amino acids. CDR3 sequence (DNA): TGTGCCAGCAGTTCCTCTAGCGGGCGGGGTAATGAGCAGTTCTTC. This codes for CASSSSSGRGNEQFF.

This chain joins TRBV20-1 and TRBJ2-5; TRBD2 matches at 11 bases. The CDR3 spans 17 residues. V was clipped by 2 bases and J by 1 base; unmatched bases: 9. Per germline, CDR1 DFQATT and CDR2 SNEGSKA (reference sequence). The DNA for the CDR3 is TGCAGTGCTAGACCCTGGGGGACTAGCGGAAGCCAAGAGACCCAGTACTTC. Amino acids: CSARPWGTSGSQETQYF.

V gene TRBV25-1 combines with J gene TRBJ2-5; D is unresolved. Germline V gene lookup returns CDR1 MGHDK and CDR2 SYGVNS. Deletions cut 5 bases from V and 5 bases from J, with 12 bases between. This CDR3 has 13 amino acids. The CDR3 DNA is TGTGCCAGCAGTACTCTTTTGGGGGAGACCCAGTACTTC. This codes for CASSTLLGETQYF.

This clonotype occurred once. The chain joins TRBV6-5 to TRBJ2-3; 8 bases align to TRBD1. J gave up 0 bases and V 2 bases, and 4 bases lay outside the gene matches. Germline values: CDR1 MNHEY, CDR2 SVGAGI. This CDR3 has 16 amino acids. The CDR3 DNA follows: TGTGCCAGCAGTTACACAACAGGGGGAAGCACAGATACGCAGTATTTT. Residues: CASSYTTGGSTDTQYF.